This TCR beta chain was captured by sequencing in a study of T cell responses to AZD1222 COVID-19 vaccine. The trim removed 2 bases at V and 3 bases at J, leaving 5 bases unmatched. This CDR3 region has 15 residues. Per germline, CDR1 MNHEY and CDR2 SVGAGI. Sequencing was performed with immunoSEQ multiplex PCR; in TCRdb, only in-frame clones are kept and a portion is missing. The sample records about 92,000 clones, approximately 91% being singletons. The sample was peripheral blood, taken on day 0 of AZD1222 vaccination. The clonotype was recovered from an adult in good health. V gene TRBV6-5 combines with J gene TRBJ2-7, with 9 bases fitting TRBD2. The CDR3 sequence is CASSYVAGGVYEQYF. For the CDR3, the DNA is TGTGCCAGCAGTTACGTGGCGGGGGGGGTCTACGAGCAGTACTTC.